This T cell receptor (beta chain) appears in the sequencing data of a study of siplizumab effects on memory and regulatory T cells. The CDR3 sequence is 15 residues long. Trimming cost V 1 base and J 0 bases; bases outside gene matches: 3. From germline, CDR1 is GTSNPN and CDR2 SVGIG (reference sequence). Overall study findings and caveats: Poor capture below about 10^-5 frequency left most alloreactive clones unmapped to unstimulated subsets. Researchers could not give a naive or memory phenotype to roughly 75-95% of proliferating CD4+ or CD8+ clones.

A remark on this clone: No antigen is known for it.

Here immunoSEQ multiplex PCR was the method, and the copy in TCRdb shows in-frame clones only, minus some. The table includes 90,000 to 95,000 clones, approximately 97% detected once. This sequence was found in a human donor in good health. The material sequenced was naive CD4+ T cells sorted from blood. The genes are TRBV30 and TRBJ1-5, with TRBD1 matching over 7 bases. The chain's CDR3 is CAWSGQGFSNQPQHF. CDR3 bases: TGTGCCTGGAGTGGACAGGGCTTTAGCAATCAGCCCCAGCATTTT.